Shown below are 29 T cell receptor beta chains from a single sample sequenced in a study of T-cell memory formation after mild COVID-19. One entry per CDR3 protein results from TCRdb running MiXCR on the 5' RACE reads. The sample records 250,000 to 350,000 distinct CDR3 sequences, less than 20% being singletons. Material: PBMCs or a T cell subset sorted from them (not recorded which). Source of these receptors: a man between 18 and 35 years old who had mild COVID-19 (a few samples of this study predate the infection). Cell type and time point are not known.

J is TRBJ2-7 and V is TRBV28; the D gene is possibly TRBD1 (5 bases). The V gene lost 7 bases and the J gene lost 2 bases, with 15 bases spanning the gap. CDR1 and CDR2 (germline): MDHEN, SYDVKM. The CDR3 extends over 14 amino acids. The CDR3 coding sequence is TGTGCCAGCATCCCATCAGGGTTACCCTACGAGCAGTACTTC. As protein: CASIPSGLPYEQYF.

This clonotype was seen a handful of times. V is TRBV20-1 and J is TRBJ1-6; D might be TRBD1 (5 bases). The germline V gene encodes CDR1 DFQATT and CDR2 SNEGSKA (reference sequence). Deletions cut 1 base from V and 9 bases from J, with 10 bases between. There are 13 residues in the CDR3. This CDR3 is CSARAGGSSPLHF. As DNA, the CDR3 is TGCAGTGCTAGAGCGGGGGGAAGTTCACCCCTCCACTTT.

This clonotype has a handful of counts. The chain links TRBV4-2 to TRBJ2-1; 12 nucleotides agree with TRBD2. This CDR3 is built from 17 residues. Looked up from germline, CDR1 is LGHNA and CDR2 is YNFKEQ. J lost 3 bases, V lost 3 bases, and 6 bases had no gene match. The CDR3 DNA reads TGTGCCAGCAGCCACGATTGGACTAGCGGGAACTACAATGAGCAGTTCTTC. It translates to CASSHDWTSGNYNEQFF.

The rearrangement joins TRBV10-3 to TRBJ2-7, with 8 nucleotides matching TRBD2. The germline V gene has CDR1 ENHRY and CDR2 SYGVKD. This CDR3 region has 13 residues. The junction had 2 bases not matched to a gene; V was cut back by 1 base and J by 6 bases. The CDR3 loop reads CAISECGGCEQYV. DNA for the CDR3: TGTGCCATCAGTGAGTGCGGGGGGTGCGAGCAGTACGTC.

As concerns this clonotype: A clone one base away is much larger, so this may be a read error. The rearrangement links TRBV7-9 to TRBJ2-5; D is undetermined. The V gene lost 8 bases and the J gene lost 4 bases, with 5 bases spanning the gap. The length of the CDR3 is 10 residues. Germline-derived CDR1 and CDR2 are SEHNR and FQNEAQ (reference sequence). The CDR3 DNA follows: TGTGCCAGCGGCGGAGAGACCCAGTACTTC. Protein: CASGGETQYF.

This rearrangement joins TRBV4-2 to TRBJ2-3; TRBD2 might be the D (5 bases). CDR3 length: 14 residues. The V gene lost 0 bases and the J gene lost 2 bases, with 6 bases spanning the gap. Germline values: CDR1 LGHNA, CDR2 YNFKEQ. The CDR3 reads CASSQEDSTDTQYF. DNA of the CDR3: TGTGCCAGCAGCCAAGAGGACTCCACAGATACGCAGTATTTT.

The chain employs TRBV12-5 and TRBJ2-1; D is perhaps TRBD2 (7 bases). Germline CDR1 reads LGHNT; CDR2 reads FRNRAP. The CDR3 contains 14 residues. Trimming pared 2 bases from V and 7 bases from J, leaving 12 bases between. CDR3 nucleotides: TGTGCTAGTGGTTTGCGGGGGGCGGGTAATGAGCAGTTCTTC. It yields the protein CASGLRGAGNEQFF.

The rearrangement uses TRBV12-3 or TRBV12-4 and TRBJ2-5, with D perhaps TRBD2 (6 bases). The V and J ends lost 4 bases and 5 bases respectively, with 11 bases between them. The CDR3 consists of 13 residues. CDR3 sequence reads: CASSSPSVETQYF. In DNA form, the CDR3 reads TGTGCCAGCAGTTCTCCTAGCGTGGAGACCCAGTACTTC.

This clonotype was observed a single time. The chain carries TRBV6-6 and TRBJ1-6; a weak D match, TRBD1 (6 bases). CDR1 MNHNY and CDR2 SVGAGI come from the germline V gene (reference sequence). Trimming left V 6 bases short and J 9 bases short, with 21 bases between. This CDR3 region has 16 residues. CDR3 residues: CASSPTPDRLTSPLHF. The CDR3 bases are TGTGCCAGCAGCCCGACGCCAGACAGGCTCACTTCACCCCTCCACTTT.

The chain carries TRBV20-1 and TRBJ2-6; D gene unclear. Trimming shortened V by 3 bases and J by 4 bases, and 4 bases separated the two germline ends. Germline CDR1 reads DFQATT; CDR2 reads SNEGSKA (reference sequence). The CDR3 has 12 residues. CDR3 in amino acids: CSASRGANVLTF. The CDR3 DNA reads TGCAGTGCTAGTCGGGGGGCCAACGTCCTGACTTTC.

This clonotype has just a few counts. The rearrangement links TRBV6-9 to TRBJ2-7; D is undetermined. The V end lost 4 bases, the J end lost 1 base, and 8 bases lay between the germline ends. This CDR3 has 13 amino acids. CDR1 is MNHGY, CDR2 SVAAGI, per germline. Here the CDR3 reads CASSCNGSYEQYF. In nucleotides, the CDR3 is TGTGCCAGCAGTTGCAATGGGTCCTACGAGCAGTACTTC.

This clonotype was seen many times. J is TRBJ2-7 and V is TRBV12-3 or TRBV12-4, with a tentative D call TRBD2 (5 bases). The CDR3 sequence is 13 residues long. V was trimmed by 5 bases and J by 0 bases, leaving 8 bases between them. CDR3 sequence reads: CASSLGGSYEQYV. CDR3 nucleotide sequence: TGTGCCAGCAGTCTTGGAGGCTCCTACGAGCAGTACGTC.

V gene TRBV27 combines with J gene TRBJ2-7; 7 nucleotides line up with TRBD1. This CDR3 is built from 15 residues. The germline gives CDR1 MNHEY, CDR2 SMNVEV (reference sequence). Unmatched junction bases numbered 10, after V lost 4 bases and J lost 4 bases. DNA for the CDR3: TGTGCCAGCAGTTCCGTCGGGACAGAATTTTACGAGCAGTACGTC. Translating it yields CASSSVGTEFYEQYV.

This clonotype was seen a handful of times. The chain employs TRBV6-1 and TRBJ1-2; D might be TRBD1 (5 bases). The V gene lost 7 bases and the J gene lost 2 bases, with 11 bases spanning the gap. Germline values: CDR1 MNHNS, CDR2 SASEGT. This CDR3 is 13 amino acids long. The CDR3: CASKRGANYGYTF. Here the CDR3 DNA reads TGTGCCAGCAAAAGAGGGGCAAACTATGGCTACACCTTC.

This clonotype showed up just a few times. The V call is TRBV7-9, the J call TRBJ1-2; D unclear. Germline assignment: CDR1 SEHNR and CDR2 FQNEAQ (reference sequence). V dropped 2 bases and J dropped 4 bases, with 11 bases sitting between them. This CDR3 region has 14 residues. The CDR3 DNA reads TGTGCCAGCAGCTTACAGGAGAAGTTCTATGGCTACACCTTC. This codes for CASSLQEKFYGYTF.

This clonotype has a handful of counts. The gene calls are TRBV12-5 and TRBJ2-2; TRBD1 matches at 9 bases. V trimming: 3 bases; J trimming: 2 bases; junction bases outside the gene matches: 4. Germline lookup yields CDR1 LGHNT and CDR2 FRNRAP. The CDR3 is 16 residues long. CDR3 in amino acids: CASGFMTGGNTGELFF. The CDR3 DNA reads TGTGCTAGTGGTTTTATGACAGGGGGTAACACCGGGGAGCTGTTTTTT.

For this clonotype: The junction departs from the called germline gene at one end, perhaps through a read error. The CDR3 sequence: CASRQGANSGNTTYF. DNA for the CDR3: TGTGCCAGCAGGCAGGGGGCCAACTCTGGAAACACCACATATTTT. The chain couples TRBV12-3 or TRBV12-4 to TRBJ1-3; 8 bases align to TRBD1. The CDR3 sequence is 15 residues long.

The genes are TRBV6-1 and TRBJ1-2, with TRBD1 as a possible D gene (6 bases). The CDR3 is made up of 13 amino acids. Looked up from germline, CDR1 is MNHNS and CDR2 is SASEGT. V gave up 4 bases and J gave up 7 bases, with 13 bases separating them. CDR3 sequence: CASSGRGGTGYTF. The CDR3 nucleotides are TGTGCCAGCAGTGGTCGAGGGGGTACTGGCTACACCTTC.

This chain links TRBV7-9 with TRBJ2-5, with D maybe TRBD2 (6 bases). V lost 3 bases and J lost 2, with 16 bases in between. Germline CDR1 and CDR2: SEHNR and FQNEAQ (reference sequence). This CDR3 has 16 amino acids. The CDR3 region is CASSLSRAGRQETQYF. CDR3 in DNA: TGTGCCAGCAGCTTGAGTCGGGCGGGAAGACAAGAGACCCAGTACTTC. Supplemented by reference TRBV7-9 and TRBJ2-5, the full variable domain reads DTGVSQNPRHKITKRGQNVTFRCDPISEHNRLYWYRQTLGQGPEFLTYFQNEAQLEKSRLLSDRFSAERPKGSFSTLEIQRTEQGDSAMYLCASSLSRAGRQETQYFGPGTRLLVL.

This clonotype has just a few counts. This rearrangement joins TRBV19 to TRBJ1-5; unclear D gene. Germline CDR1 LNHDA, CDR2 SQIVND (reference sequence). The CDR3 is 15 amino acids. Trimming took 2 bases from V and 0 from J, leaving 8 bases between them. The CDR3, as DNA: TGTGCCAGTAGTATAATGCACTATAGCAATCAGCCCCAGCATTTT. Protein: CASSIMHYSNQPQHF.

The chain is built from TRBV7-2 and TRBJ2-3; TRBD1 agrees at 11 bases. The germline V gene has CDR1 SGHTA and CDR2 FQGNSA. V dropped 5 bases and J dropped 1; count of bases not matched to a gene: 17. The CDR3 extends over 20 amino acids. The CDR3 reads CASSGGTGGLASLGTDTQYF. The CDR3 DNA sequence: TGTGCCAGCAGCGGGGGGACAGGGGGACTAGCTTCTTTGGGCACAGATACGCAGTATTTT.

There are a few counts of this clonotype. The V gene is TRBV4-2, the J gene TRBJ1-5; the D is unclear. Looked up from germline, CDR1 is LGHNA and CDR2 is YNFKEQ. Trimming shortened V by 2 bases and J by 6 bases, and 8 bases separated the two germline ends. CDR3 length equals 13 residues. The CDR3 DNA reads as TGTGCCAGCAGCCAAAACTATCGTCAGCCCCAGCATTTT. Protein product: CASSQNYRQPQHF.

The chain links TRBV24-1 to TRBJ1-5; unclear D gene. Germline V gives CDR1 KGHDR, CDR2 SFDVKD. Trimming shortened V by 5 bases and J by 7 bases, and 11 bases separated the two germline ends. The CDR3 is made up of 13 amino acids. The CDR3 region has the DNA TGTGCCACCAGTGGGACGGGCGCGCAGCCCCAGCATTTT. Amino acids: CATSGTGAQPQHF.

The gene calls are TRBV4-2 and TRBJ2-7; 7 nucleotides match TRBD1. The CDR3 consists of 13 residues. Germline assignment: CDR1 LGHNA and CDR2 YNFKEQ. The junction had 3 bases not matched to a gene; V was cut back by 3 bases and J by 4 bases. The CDR3 nucleotides read TGTGCCAGCAGCCAGGAACAGGGGTACGAGCAGTACGTC. It is translated as CASSQEQGYEQYV.

Many counts were recorded for this clonotype. This chain joins TRBV28 and TRBJ1-5; 7 nucleotides line up with TRBD1. The CDR3 runs 16 residues. V dropped 5 bases and J dropped 6; count of bases not matched to a gene: 13. Germline V lookup: CDR1 MDHEN, CDR2 SYDVKM. CDR3 region: CASSPVTGVGPQPQHF. The DNA for the CDR3 is TGTGCCAGCAGTCCCGTAACAGGGGTAGGCCCTCAGCCCCAGCATTTT.

This sequence joins TRBV4-3 and TRBJ2-1, with a tentative D call TRBD2 (5 bases). Trimming shortened V by 2 bases and J by 4 bases, and 12 bases separated the two germline ends. Per the germline V gene, CDR1 is LGHNA and CDR2 is YSLEER. This CDR3 is built from 15 residues. The CDR3 DNA reads TGCGCCAGCAGCCAAAGTGAGGGCCCGTACAATGAGCAGTTCTTC. Translated: CASSQSEGPYNEQFF.

This chain joins TRBV7-2 and TRBJ2-7; D perhaps matches TRBD2 (5 bases). The germline gives CDR1 SGHTA, CDR2 FQGNSA. V was cut by 4 bases and J by 4 bases, with 11 bases left in between. This CDR3 comprises 13 residues. This CDR3 is CASSSQDWYEQYV. The DNA for the CDR3 is TGTGCCAGCAGCTCGCAGGACTGGTACGAGCAGTACGTC.

This clonotype turned up a few times. DNA for the CDR3: TGTGCCAGCAGCCCCCCCGGGGCCAACGTCCTGACTTTC. This sequence encodes CASSPPGANVLTF. The rearrangement links TRBV6-6 to TRBJ2-6; D remains unclear. V was trimmed by 6 bases and J by 4 bases, leaving 7 bases between them. The CDR3 loop spans 13 amino acids. Germline values: CDR1 MNHNY, CDR2 SVGAGI (reference sequence).

V and J are TRBV20-1 and TRBJ2-3, with D perhaps TRBD2 (7 bases). CDR3 length equals 14 residues. CDR1 and CDR2 from the germline V gene are DFQATT and SNEGSKA (reference sequence). Trimming stripped 2 bases from V and 5 bases from J, with 14 bases between. In DNA form, the CDR3 reads TGCAGTGCTAGAATGGCGGGGGCCAGAGATACGCAGTATTTT. Amino acids: CSARMAGARDTQYF.